This T cell receptor (beta chain) appears in the sequencing data of a study of T-cell memory formation after mild COVID-19. Each CDR3 protein is one row after TCRdb ran MiXCR on the 5' RACE reads. The sample carries roughly 190,000 distinct CDR3 sequences, approximately 30% recorded once. Material for sequencing was PBMCs or a T cell subset sorted from them (not recorded which). This clonotype was obtained from an adult woman who had mild COVID-19 (a few samples of this study predate the infection). Cell type and time point are not known.

CDR3 coding DNA: TGTGCCAGTAGCGGGGGACAGGTCAATCAGCCCCAGCATTTT. This encodes CASSGGQVNQPQHF. The V call is TRBV19, the J call TRBJ1-5; 8 bases are a match to TRBD1. The CDR3 is 14 amino acids. The V gene end was trimmed by 6 bases and the J gene end by 3 bases; junction bases not matched to a gene: 4. The germline CDR1 and CDR2 sequences are LNHDA and SQIVND (reference sequence).